The sequence of this T cell receptor (beta chain) was determined in a study of control samples from healthy donors and cancer patients. Data came from immunoSEQ multiplex PCR; TCRdb stores just in-frame clones and leaves some out. This sample has 100,000 to 150,000 clones, with 85% to 95% found just once. The count of this clone is one. This CDR3 comprises 15 residues. CDR1 and CDR2 from the germline V gene are MNHNY and SVGAGI (reference sequence). The ends were cut back, 2 bases at V and 4 bases at J, with 11 bases in the middle. This clonotype was sampled from an elderly man with head and neck cancer. The chain carries TRBV6-6 and TRBJ2-2; no firm D call. The sequencing input was PBMCs. CDR3 region: CASSYPGRTTGELFF. CDR3 nucleotide sequence: TGTGCCAGCAGTTACCCCGGACGGACCACCGGGGAGCTGTTTTTT.